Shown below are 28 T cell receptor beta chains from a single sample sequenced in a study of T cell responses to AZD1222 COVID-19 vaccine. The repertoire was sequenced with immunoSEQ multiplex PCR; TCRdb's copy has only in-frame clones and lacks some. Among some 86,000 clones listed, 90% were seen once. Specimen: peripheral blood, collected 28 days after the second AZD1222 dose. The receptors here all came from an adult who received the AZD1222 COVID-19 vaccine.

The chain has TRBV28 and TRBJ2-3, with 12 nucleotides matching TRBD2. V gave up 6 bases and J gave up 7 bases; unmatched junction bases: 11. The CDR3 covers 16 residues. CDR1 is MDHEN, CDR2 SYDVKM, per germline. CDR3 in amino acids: CASSPLGTSGLNTQYF. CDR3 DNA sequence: TGTGCCAGCAGCCCGCTCGGGACTAGCGGGCTGAATACGCAGTATTTT.

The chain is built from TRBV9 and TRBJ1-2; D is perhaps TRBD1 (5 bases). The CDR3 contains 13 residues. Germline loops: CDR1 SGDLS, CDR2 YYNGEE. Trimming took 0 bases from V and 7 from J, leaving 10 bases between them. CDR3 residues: CASSVVSGTGYTF. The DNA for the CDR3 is TGTGCCAGCAGCGTAGTGTCAGGGACTGGCTACACCTTC.

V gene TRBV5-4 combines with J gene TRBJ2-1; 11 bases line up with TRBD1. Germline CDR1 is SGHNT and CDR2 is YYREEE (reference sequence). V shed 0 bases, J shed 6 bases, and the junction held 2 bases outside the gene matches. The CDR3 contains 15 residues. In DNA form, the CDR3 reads TGTGCCAGCAGCTTGGGAGGGACAGGGGGCAATGAGCAGTTCTTC. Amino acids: CASSLGGTGGNEQFF.

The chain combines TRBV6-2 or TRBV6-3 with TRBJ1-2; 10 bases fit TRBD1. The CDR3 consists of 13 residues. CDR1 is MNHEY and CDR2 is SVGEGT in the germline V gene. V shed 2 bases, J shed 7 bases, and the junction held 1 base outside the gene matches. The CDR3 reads CASSYGTGVGYTF. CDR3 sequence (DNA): TGTGCCAGCAGTTACGGGACAGGGGTTGGCTACACCTTC.

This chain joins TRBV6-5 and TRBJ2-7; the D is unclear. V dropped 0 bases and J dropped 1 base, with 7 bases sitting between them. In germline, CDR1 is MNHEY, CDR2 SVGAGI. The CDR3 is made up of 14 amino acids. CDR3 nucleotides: TGTGCCAGCAGTTACTCGGCCAGTTCCTACGAGCAGTACTTC. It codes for CASSYSASSYEQYF.

CDR3 in amino acids: CASSFIENTEAFF. In DNA form, the CDR3 reads TGCGCCAGCAGCTTCATCGAGAACACTGAAGCTTTCTTT. The chain carries TRBV5-1 and TRBJ1-1, with no clear D. Germline CDR1 reads SGHRS; CDR2 reads YFSETQ. Trimming pared 2 bases from V and 1 base from J, leaving 6 bases between. The CDR3 spans 13 residues.

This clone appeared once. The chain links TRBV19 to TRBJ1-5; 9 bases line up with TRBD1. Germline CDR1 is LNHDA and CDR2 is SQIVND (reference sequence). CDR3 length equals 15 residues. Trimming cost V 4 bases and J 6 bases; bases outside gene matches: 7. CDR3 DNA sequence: TGTGCCAGTAGTAGGGACAGGGAGGGCGTTCAGCCCCAGCATTTT. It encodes CASSRDREGVQPQHF.

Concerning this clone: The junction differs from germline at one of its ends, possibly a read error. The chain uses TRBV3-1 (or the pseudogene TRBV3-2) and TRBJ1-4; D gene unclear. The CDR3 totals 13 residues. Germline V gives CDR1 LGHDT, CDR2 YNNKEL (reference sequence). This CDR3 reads CASSQEPRAAHIF. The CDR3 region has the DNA TGTGCCAGCAGCCAAGAGCCCCGGGCAGCCCATATTTTT.

This CDR3 is CASSSQTGANSGANVLTF. CDR3 bases: TGTGCCAGCAGCTCGCAGACAGGAGCAAACTCTGGGGCCAACGTCCTGACTTTC. The V gene is TRBV7-2, the J gene TRBJ2-6; possible D gene TRBD1, 6 bases. CDR3 length: 18 amino acids. V dropped 4 bases and J dropped 0 bases, with 16 bases sitting between them. Germline CDR1 reads SGHTA; CDR2 reads FQGNSA.

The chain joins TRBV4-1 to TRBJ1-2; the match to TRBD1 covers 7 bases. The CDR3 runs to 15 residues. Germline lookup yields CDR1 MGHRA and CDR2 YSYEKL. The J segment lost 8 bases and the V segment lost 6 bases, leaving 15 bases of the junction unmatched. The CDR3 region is CASRHLGTGADGYTF. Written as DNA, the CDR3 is TGCGCCAGCAGACACTTAGGTACAGGGGCGGACGGCTACACCTTC.

The CDR3 loop reads CASSFRDTEAFF. CDR3 bases: TGTGCCAGCAGCTTCCGGGACACTGAAGCTTTCTTT. V usage is TRBV11-2 and J usage is TRBJ1-1, with D hard to call. Germline CDR1 reads SGHAT; CDR2 reads FQNNGV. This CDR3 has 12 residues. Trimming stripped 3 bases from V and 3 bases from J, with 5 bases between.

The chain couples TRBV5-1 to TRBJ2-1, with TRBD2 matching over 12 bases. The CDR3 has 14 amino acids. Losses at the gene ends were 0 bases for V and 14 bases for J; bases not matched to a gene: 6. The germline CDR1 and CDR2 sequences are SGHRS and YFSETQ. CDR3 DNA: TGCGCCAGCAGCTTGGGTGGGACTAGCGGGTCAGAGTTCTTC. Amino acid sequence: CASSLGGTSGSEFF.

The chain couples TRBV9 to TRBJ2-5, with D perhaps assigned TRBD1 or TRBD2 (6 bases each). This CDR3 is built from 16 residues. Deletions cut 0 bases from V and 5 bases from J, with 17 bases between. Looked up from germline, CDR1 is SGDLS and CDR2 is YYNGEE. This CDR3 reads CASSVVPLGGLETQYF. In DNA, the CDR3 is TGTGCCAGCAGCGTAGTCCCCCTCGGGGGCCTGGAGACCCAGTACTTC.

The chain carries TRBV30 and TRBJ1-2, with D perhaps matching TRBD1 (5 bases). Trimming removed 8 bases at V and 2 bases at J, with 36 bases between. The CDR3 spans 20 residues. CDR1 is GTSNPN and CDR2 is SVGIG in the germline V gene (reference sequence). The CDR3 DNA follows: TGTGCCGCAAAACCACGGCGGGACGAAGATAAGGTGGTCAGCAACTATGGCTACACCTTC. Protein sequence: CAAKPRRDEDKVVSNYGYTF.

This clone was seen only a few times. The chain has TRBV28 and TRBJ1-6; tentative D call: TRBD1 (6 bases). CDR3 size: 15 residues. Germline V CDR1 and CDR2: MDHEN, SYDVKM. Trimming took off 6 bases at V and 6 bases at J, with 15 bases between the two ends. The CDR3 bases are TGTGCCAGCAGCCCAAGGCAGGGGAGTAATTCACCCCTCCACTTT. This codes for CASSPRQGSNSPLHF.

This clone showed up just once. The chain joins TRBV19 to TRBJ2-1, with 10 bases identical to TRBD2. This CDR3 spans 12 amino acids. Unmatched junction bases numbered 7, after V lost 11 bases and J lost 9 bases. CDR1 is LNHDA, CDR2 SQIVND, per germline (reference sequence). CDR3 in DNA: TGTGCCTCAGGACTAGCGGTAGGTGAGCAGTTCTTC. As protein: CASGLAVGEQFF. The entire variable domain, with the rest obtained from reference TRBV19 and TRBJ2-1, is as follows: DGGITQSPKYLFRKEGQNVTLSCEQNLNHDAMYWYRQDPGQGLRLIYYSQIVNDFQKGDIAEGYSVSREKKESFPLTVTSAQKNPTAFYLCASGLAVGEQFFGPGTRLTVL.

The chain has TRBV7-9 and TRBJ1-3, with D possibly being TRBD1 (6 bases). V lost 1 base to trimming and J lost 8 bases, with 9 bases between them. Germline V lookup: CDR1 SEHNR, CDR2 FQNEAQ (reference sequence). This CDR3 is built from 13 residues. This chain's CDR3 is CASSLGTEDTIYF. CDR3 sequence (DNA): TGTGCCAGCAGCTTAGGGACAGAGGACACCATATATTTT.

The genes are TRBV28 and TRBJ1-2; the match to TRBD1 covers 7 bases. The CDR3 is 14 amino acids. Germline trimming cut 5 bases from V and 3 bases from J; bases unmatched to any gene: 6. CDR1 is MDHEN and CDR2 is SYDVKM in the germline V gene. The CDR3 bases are TGTGCCAGCAGTGAGGGGGCTACGGACTATGGCTACACCTTC. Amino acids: CASSEGATDYGYTF.

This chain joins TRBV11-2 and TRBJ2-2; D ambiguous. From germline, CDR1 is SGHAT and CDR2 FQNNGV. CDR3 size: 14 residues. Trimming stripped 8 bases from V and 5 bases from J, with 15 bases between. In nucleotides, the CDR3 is TGTGCCAGCCCCCGGCGCGTCGGGACCGGGGAGCTGTTTTTT. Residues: CASPRRVGTGELFF.

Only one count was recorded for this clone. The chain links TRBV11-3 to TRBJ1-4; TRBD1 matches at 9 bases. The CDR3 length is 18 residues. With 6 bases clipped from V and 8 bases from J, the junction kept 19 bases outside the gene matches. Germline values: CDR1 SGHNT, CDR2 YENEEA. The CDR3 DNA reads TGTGCCAGCAGTTCGGCGAGGGATCCGGGACAGGGAGGGGAAAAACTGTTTTTT. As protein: CASSSARDPGQGGEKLFF.

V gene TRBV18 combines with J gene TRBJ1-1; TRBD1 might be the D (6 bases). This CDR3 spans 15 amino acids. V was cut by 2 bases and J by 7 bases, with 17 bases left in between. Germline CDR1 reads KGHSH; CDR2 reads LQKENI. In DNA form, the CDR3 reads TGTGCCAGCTCACCAAGGGTCGGAGGGGGGAATGAAGCTTTCTTT. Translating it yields CASSPRVGGGNEAFF.

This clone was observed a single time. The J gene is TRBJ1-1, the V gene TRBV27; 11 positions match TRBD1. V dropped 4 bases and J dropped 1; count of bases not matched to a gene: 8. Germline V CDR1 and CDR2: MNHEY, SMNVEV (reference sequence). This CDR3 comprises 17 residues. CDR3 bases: TGTGCCAGCAGTTCGGACAGGGGGCGAGTAGGGAACACTGAAGCTTTCTTT. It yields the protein CASSSDRGRVGNTEAFF.

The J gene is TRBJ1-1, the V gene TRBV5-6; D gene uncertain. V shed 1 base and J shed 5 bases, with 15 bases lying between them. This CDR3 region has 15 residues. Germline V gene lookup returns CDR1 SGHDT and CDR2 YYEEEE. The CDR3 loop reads CASSLSGNTRTEAFF. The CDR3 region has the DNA TGTGCCAGCAGCTTGTCCGGGAACACCAGGACTGAAGCTTTCTTT. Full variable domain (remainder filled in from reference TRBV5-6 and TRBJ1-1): DAGVTQSPTHLIKTRGQQVTLRCSPKSGHDTVSWYQQALGQGPQFIFQYYEEEERQRGNFPDRFSGHQFPNYSSELNVNALLLGDSALYLCASSLSGNTRTEAFFGQGTRLTVV.

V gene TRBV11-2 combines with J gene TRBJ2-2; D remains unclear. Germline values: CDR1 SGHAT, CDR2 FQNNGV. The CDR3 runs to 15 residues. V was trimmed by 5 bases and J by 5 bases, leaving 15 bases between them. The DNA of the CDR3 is TGTGCCAGCAGCCCCCCCGGGCTCAAGACCGGGGAGCTGTTTTTT. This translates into CASSPPGLKTGELFF.

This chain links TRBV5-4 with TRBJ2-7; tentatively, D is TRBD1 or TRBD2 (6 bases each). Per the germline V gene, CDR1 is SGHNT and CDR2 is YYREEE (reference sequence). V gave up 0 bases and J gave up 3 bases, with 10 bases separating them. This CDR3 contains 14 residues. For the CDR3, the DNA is TGTGCCAGCAGCTTGGTAGGGGGGAGCTACGAGCAGTACTTC. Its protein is CASSLVGGSYEQYF.

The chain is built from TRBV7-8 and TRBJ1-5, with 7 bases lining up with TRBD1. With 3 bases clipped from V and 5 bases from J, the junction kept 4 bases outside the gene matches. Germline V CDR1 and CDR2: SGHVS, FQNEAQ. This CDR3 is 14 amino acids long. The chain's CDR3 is CASSFDRVHQPQHF. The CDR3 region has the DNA TGTGCCAGCAGCTTCGACAGGGTCCATCAGCCCCAGCATTTT. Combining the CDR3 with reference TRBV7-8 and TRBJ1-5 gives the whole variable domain GAGVSQSPRYKVAKRGQDVALRCDPISGHVSLFWYQQALGQGPEFLTYFQNEAQLDKSGLPSDRFFAERPEGSVSTLKIQRTQQEDSAVYLCASSFDRVHQPQHFGDGTRLSIL.

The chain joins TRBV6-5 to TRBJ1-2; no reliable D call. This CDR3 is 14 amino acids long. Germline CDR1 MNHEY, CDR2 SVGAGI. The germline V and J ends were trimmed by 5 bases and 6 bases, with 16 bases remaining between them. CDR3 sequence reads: CASSPHREGDGYTF. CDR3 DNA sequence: TGTGCCAGCAGTCCCCACCGGGAAGGCGATGGCTACACCTTC.

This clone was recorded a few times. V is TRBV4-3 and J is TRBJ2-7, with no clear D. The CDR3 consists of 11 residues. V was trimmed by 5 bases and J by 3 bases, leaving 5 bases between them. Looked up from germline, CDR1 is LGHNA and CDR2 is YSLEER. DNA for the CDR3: TGCGCCAGCAGCGTGGGCTACGAGCAGTACTTC. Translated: CASSVGYEQYF.